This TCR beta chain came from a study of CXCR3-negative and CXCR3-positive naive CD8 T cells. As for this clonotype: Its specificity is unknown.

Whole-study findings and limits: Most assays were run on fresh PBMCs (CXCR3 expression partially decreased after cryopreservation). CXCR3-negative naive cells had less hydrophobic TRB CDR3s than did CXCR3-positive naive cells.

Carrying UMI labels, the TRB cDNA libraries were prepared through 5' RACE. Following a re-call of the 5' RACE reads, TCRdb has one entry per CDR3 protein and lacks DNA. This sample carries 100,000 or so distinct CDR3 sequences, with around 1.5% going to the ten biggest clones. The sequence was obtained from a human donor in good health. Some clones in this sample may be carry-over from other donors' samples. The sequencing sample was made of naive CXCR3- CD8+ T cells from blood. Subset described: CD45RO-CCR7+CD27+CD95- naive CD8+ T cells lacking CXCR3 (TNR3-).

The CDR3 here is CASSVGGTGSYEQYF. This sequence joins TRBV9 and TRBJ2-7; as DNA is missing, the TRBD1 call by TCRdb cannot be tested. Germline V gene lookup returns CDR1 SGDLS and CDR2 YYNGEE. CDR3 length equals 15 residues.